This T cell receptor beta chain was profiled in a study of T cell responses to AZD1222 COVID-19 vaccine. As for the study in general: Pooling of second doses given at about 4 or about 12 weeks was done. Findings and limits, study-wide: Without day 14 samples, only post-peak T cell repertoires were studied. CD4 TCRs associated with vaccination spanned spike, dominating at 160-218 and 743-854. Possibly, clonal diversity was underestimated; donors were largely white British and included more females.

The CDR3 extends over 17 amino acids. The germline V gene encodes CDR1 SGHVS and CDR2 FNYEAQ. The V and J ends lost 5 bases and 0 bases respectively, with 17 bases between them. Comment on this clone: Its antigen is still unknown.

TCRdb's copy holds only in-frame clones and misses some; the assay was immunoSEQ multiplex PCR. The profile shows more than 95,000 clones, roughly 91% of them singletons. Source: peripheral blood, taken on day 0 of AZD1222 vaccination. The receptor was isolated from an adult in good health. The chain links TRBV7-6 to TRBJ1-5; D is perhaps TRBD1 (6 bases). CDR3 sequence reads: CASSPGQPGFSNQPQHF. CDR3 coding DNA: TGTGCCAGCAGCCCCGGACAGCCGGGGTTTAGCAATCAGCCCCAGCATTTT. Full variable domain (outside the CDR3, taken from reference TRBV7-6 and TRBJ1-5): GAGVSQSPRYKVTKRGQDVALRCDPISGHVSLYWYRQALGQGPEFLTYFNYEAQQDKSGLPNDRFSAERPEGSISTLTIQRTEQRDSAMYRCASSPGQPGFSNQPQHFGDGTRLSIL.